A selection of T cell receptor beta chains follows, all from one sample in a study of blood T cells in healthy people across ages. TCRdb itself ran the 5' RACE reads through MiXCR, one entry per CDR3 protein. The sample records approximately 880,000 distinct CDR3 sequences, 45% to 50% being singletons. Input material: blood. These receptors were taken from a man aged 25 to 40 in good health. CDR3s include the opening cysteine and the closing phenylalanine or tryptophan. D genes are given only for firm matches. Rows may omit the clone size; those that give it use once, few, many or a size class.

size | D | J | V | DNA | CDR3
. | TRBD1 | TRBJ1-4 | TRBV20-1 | TGCAGTGCCCACGGATCGGTATCGGGACAGGGAGAAAAACTGTTTTTT | CSAHGSVSGQGEKLFF
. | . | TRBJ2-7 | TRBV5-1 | TGCGCCAGCAGCTTGGTAGAGGGCGAAACCTACGAGCAGTACTTC | CASSLVEGETYEQYF
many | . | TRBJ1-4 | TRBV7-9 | TGTGCCAGCAGCGTCCCCCAGGAGAATGAAAAACTGTTTTTT | CASSVPQENEKLFF
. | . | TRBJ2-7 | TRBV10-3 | TGTGCCATCAGTGAGTCGGAGGGCAGGATTGGGAACGAGCAGTACTTC | CAISESEGRIGNEQYF
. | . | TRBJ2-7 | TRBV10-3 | TGTGCCACCAGCGGCGGCAGGGGTTTAGACGAGCAGTACTTC | CATSGGRGLDEQYF
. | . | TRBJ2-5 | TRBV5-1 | TGCGCCAGCAGGGAGGCAGGACAAACCTACAAGCAGTACTTC | CASREAGQTYKQYF
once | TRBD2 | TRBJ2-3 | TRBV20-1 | TGCAGTGCCCGGACTAGCGGGGGGGGCACAGATACGCAGTATTTT | CSARTSGGGTDTQYF
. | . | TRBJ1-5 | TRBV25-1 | TGTGCCAGCAGTGAGGGCAGGTATAGCAATCAGCCCCAGCATTTT | CASSEGRYSNQPQHF
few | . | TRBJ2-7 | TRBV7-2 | TGTGCCAGCAGCTCGATCCCCGGCTACGAGCAGTACTTC | CASSSIPGYEQYF
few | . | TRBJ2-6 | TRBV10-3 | TGTGCCATCAGTGGTCCGGGGCTCTCTGGGGCCAACGTCCTGACTTTC | CAISGPGLSGANVLTF
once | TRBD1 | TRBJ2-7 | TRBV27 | TGTGCCAGCAGTGTCAGGGGGCCTGGCGAGCAGTACTTC | CASSVRGPGEQYF
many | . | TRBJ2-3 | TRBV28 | TGTGCCAGCAGTTCCCCGGGGGTCACAGATACGCAGTATTTT | CASSSPGVTDTQYF
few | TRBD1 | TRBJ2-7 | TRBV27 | TGTGCCAGCAGTTCATATTGGACAGGGGTGACCTACGAGCAGTACTTC | CASSSYWTGVTYEQYF
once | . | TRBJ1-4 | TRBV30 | TGTGCCTGGAGATGTGGGGCTAGTGAAAAACTGTTTTTT | CAWRCGASEKLFF
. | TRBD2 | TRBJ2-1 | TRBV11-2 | TGTGCCAGCAGCTCATCCCCCGGAGGACTAGCGGGAGCCCAGCTTAGATACAATGAGCAGTTCTTC | CASSSSPGGLAGAQLRYNEQFF
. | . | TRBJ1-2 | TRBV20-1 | TGCAGTGCCCCCGCGGGGCGACCTAACTATGGCTACACCTTC | CSAPAGRPNYGYTF
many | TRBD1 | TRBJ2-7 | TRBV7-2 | TGTGCCAGCAGCAAAGGGACAGGGATTTTTATCCAGTACTTC | CASSKGTGIFIQYF
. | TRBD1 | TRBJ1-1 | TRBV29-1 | TGCAGCGTTCCTTTCGTCCAGGGGGACACTGAAGCTTTCTTT | CSVPFVQGDTEAFF
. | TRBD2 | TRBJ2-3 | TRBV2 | TGTGCCAGCAAAGCACGGGGGGGATCAGATACGCAGTATTTT | CASKARGGSDTQYF
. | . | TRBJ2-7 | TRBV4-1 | TGCGCCAGCAGCCACCGAGAGGGCAGGGCCTACGAGCAGTACTTC | CASSHREGRAYEQYF
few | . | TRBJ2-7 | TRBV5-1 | TGCGCCAGCAGCGAGGCAGGGAAGCCTTACGAGCAGTACTTT | CASSEAGKPYEQYF
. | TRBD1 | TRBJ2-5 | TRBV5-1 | TGCGCCAGCAGCACGGGACAGGGGCAAGAGACCCAGTACTTC | CASSTGQGQETQYF
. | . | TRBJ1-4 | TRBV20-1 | TGCAGTGCTAGCGGGGCAGACGCTGGTGAAAAACTGTTTTTT | CSASGADAGEKLFF
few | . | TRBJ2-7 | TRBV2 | TGTGCCAGCAGTGTGTCAGGGGCCGAGCAGTACTTC | CASSVSGAEQYF
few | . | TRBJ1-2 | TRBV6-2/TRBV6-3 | TGTGCCAGCACTTCGGGGGGCGAGAATGGCTACACCTTC | CASTSGGENGYTF
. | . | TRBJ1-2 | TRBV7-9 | TGTGCCAGCAGCTTAGTACAGGTAGCTAACTATGGCTACACCTTC | CASSLVQVANYGYTF
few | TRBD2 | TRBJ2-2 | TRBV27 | TGTGCCAGCAGTCAGCGGGGGAACACCGGGGAGCTGTTTTTT | CASSQRGNTGELFF
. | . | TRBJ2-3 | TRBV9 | TGTGCCAGCAGCCCGGACTCTTACACAGATACGCAGTATTTT | CASSPDSYTDTQYF
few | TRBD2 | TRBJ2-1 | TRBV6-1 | TGTGCCAGCAGTGAAATTAGCGGGGTTACTGCGAGCTCCTACAATGAGCAGTTCTTC | CASSEISGVTASSYNEQFF
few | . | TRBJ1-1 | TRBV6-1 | TGTGCCAGCAGCGGATCATTTAACACTGAAGCTTTCTTT | CASSGSFNTEAFF
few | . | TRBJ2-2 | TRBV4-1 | TGCGCCAGCAGCCAAGAGGGGCCAACGGAGCTGTTTTTT | CASSQEGPTELFF
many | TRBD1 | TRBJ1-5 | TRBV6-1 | TGTGCCAGCGAGGGACAGTTCAATCAGCCCCAGCATTTT | CASEGQFNQPQHF
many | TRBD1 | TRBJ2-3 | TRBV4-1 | TGCGCCAGCAGATCACAGGTACAGGGGCACACAGATACGCAGTATTTT | CASRSQVQGHTDTQYF
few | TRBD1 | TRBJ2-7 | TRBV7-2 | TGTGCCAGCAGCTTTAACAGGGGCCTATCTTACGAGCAGTACTTC | CASSFNRGLSYEQYF
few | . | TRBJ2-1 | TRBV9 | TGTGCCAGCAGCGTAGATGCGGGAAGATCCTACAATGAGCAGTTCTTC | CASSVDAGRSYNEQFF
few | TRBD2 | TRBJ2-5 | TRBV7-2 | TGTGCCTCCGGGGGGTACCAAGAGACCCAGTACTTC | CASGGYQETQYF
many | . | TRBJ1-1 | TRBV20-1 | TGCAGTGCTAGAGATACGGCGGGGAACACTGAAGCTTTCTTT | CSARDTAGNTEAFF
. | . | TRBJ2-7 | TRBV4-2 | TGTGCCAGCAGCCCCGAGTTGGCGTCCCCCTCCTACGAGCAGTACTTC | CASSPELASPSYEQYF
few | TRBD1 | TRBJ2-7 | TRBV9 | TGTGCCAGCAGCGTAGAAGGACAGGGCGCCTACGAGCAGTACTTC | CASSVEGQGAYEQYF
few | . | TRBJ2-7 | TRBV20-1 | TGCAGTGCTAGCCCCCCAGGACTTAACGAGCAGTACTTC | CSASPPGLNEQYF
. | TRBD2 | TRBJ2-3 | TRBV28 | TGTGCCAGCAGTTTTGGGCCCCTAGCGGGGAGCACAGATACGCAGTATTTT | CASSFGPLAGSTDTQYF
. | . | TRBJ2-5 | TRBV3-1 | TGTGCCAGCAGCCAACGATCGGAGACCCAGTACTTC | CASSQRSETQYF
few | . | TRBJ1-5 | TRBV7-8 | TGTGCCAGCAGCCCCAGAGTTTCCAGCAATCAGCCCCAGCATTTT | CASSPRVSSNQPQHF
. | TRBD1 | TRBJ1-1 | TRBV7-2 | TGTGCCAGCAGCAAAGGACAGGACACTGAAGCTTTCTTT | CASSKGQDTEAFF
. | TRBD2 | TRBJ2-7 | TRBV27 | TGTGCCAGCAGTTTATCACTAGCGGGAGCACCCTACGAGCAGTACTTC | CASSLSLAGAPYEQYF
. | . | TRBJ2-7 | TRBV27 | TGTGCCAGCAGTTTATCGCCAGGGAACTACGAGCAGTACTTC | CASSLSPGNYEQYF
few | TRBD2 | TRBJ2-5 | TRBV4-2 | TGTGCCAGCAGCCAAGAAGCGGGAGGATGGGAGACCCAGTACTTC | CASSQEAGGWETQYF
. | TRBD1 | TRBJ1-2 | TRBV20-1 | TGCAGTGCTAGAGAGGGACAGGGGACATCCGCTAACTATGGCTACACCTTC | CSAREGQGTSANYGYTF
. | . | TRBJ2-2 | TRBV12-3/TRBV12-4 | TGTGCCAGCATCCGAGACCCGGCCGGGGAGCTGTTTTTT | CASIRDPAGELFF
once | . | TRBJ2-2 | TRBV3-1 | TGTGCCAGCACCACGGGCCCGGGGGAGCTGTTTTTT | CASTTGPGELFF
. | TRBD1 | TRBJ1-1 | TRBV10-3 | TGTGCCATCAGTGAGGGACAGGACAAACTGAACACTGAAGCTTTCTTT | CAISEGQDKLNTEAFF
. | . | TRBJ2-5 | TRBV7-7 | TGTGCCAGCAGCTTAGCGGGAGCGGTTCACCAAGAGACCCAGTACTTC | CASSLAGAVHQETQYF
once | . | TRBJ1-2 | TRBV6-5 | TGTGCCAGCAGTTCCAACGTCCGGAACTATGGCTACACCTTC | CASSSNVRNYGYTF
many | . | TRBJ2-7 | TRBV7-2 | TGTGCCAGCAGCTTAAAGGGGTTCTCCTACGAGCAGTACTTC | CASSLKGFSYEQYF
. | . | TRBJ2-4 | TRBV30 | TGTGCCTGGAGACCTCACGACATACTAAACATTCAGTACTTC | CAWRPHDILNIQYF